This TCR beta chain stems from a study of OX40 agonist ivuxolimab in advanced cancers. Excluded were patients having autoimmune disease history or systemic immunosuppression. Method: immunoSEQ multiplex PCR; TCRdb's copy keeps in-frame clones and lacks some. The table includes tens of thousands of clones, about 81% detected once. This clone has just a few counts. This TCR came from an adult with an advanced solid tumor such as melanoma, head and neck, liver or kidney cancer. The sample consisted of CD4+ or CD8+ T cells sorted from blood, taken in a trial of the OX40 agonist ivuxolimab.

The CDR3 is CASSASRDRGREQYF. As DNA, the CDR3 is TGTGCCAGCAGCGCCAGCCGGGACAGGGGCCGCGAGCAGTACTTC. The chain couples TRBV5-6 to TRBJ2-7; 10 bases are a match to TRBD1. The CDR3 has 15 amino acids. The V and J ends lost 4 bases and 6 bases, in that order; junction bases with no gene match: 10. Germline V gene lookup returns CDR1 SGHDT and CDR2 YYEEEE.